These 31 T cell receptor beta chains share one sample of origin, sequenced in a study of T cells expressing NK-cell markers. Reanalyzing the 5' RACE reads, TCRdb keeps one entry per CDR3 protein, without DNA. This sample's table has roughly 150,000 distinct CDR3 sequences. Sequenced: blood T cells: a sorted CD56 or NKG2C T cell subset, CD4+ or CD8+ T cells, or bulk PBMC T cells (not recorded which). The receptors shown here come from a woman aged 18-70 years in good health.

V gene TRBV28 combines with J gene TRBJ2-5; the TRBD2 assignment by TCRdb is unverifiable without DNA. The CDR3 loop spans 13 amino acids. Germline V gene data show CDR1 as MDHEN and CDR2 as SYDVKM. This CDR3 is CASSFRAQETQYF.

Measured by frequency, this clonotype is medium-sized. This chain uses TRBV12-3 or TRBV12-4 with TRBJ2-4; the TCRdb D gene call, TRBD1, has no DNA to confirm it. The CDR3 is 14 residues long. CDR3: CASSPGGAENIQYF.

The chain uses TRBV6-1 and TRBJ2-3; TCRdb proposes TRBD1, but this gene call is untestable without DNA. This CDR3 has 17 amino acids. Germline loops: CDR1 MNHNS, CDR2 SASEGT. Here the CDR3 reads CASSPAPGTGGTDTQYF.

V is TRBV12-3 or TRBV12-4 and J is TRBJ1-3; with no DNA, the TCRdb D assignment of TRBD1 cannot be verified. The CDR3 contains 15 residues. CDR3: CASTPKGVSGNTMYF.

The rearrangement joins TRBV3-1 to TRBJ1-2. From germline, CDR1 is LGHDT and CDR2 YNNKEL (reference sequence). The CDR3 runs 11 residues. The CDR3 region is CASSQAYGYTF.

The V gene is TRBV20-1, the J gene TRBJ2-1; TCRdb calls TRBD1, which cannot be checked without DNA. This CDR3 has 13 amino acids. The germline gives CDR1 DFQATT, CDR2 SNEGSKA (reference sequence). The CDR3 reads CSARGQGYNEQFF.

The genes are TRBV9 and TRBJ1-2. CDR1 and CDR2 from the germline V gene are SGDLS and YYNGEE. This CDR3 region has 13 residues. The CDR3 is CASSVEENYGYTF.

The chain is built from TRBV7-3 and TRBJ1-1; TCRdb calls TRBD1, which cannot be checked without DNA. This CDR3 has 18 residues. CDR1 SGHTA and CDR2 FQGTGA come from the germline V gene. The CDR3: CASSLRLRGTGGETEAFF.

This CDR3 is CASSLGQDYGYTF. This chain connects TRBV7-9 to TRBJ1-2; the TRBD1 assignment by TCRdb is unverifiable without DNA. Germline V lookup: CDR1 SEHNR, CDR2 FQNEAQ (reference sequence). This CDR3 comprises 13 residues.

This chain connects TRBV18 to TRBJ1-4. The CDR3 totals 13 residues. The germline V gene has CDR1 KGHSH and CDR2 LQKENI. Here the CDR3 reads CASRISRGEKLFF.

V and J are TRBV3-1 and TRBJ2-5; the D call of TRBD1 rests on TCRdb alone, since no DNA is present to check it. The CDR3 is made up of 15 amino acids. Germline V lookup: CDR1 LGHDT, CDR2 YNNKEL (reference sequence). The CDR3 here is CASSPGPGVGETQYF.

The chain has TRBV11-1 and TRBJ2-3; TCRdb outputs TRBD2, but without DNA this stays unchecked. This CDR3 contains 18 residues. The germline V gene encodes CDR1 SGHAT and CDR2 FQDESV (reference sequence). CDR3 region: CASSLTGLAGAFSDTQYF.

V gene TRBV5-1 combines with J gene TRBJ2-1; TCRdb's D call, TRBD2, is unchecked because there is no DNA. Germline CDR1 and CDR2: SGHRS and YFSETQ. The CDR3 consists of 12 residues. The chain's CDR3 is CASSVLAGWQFF.

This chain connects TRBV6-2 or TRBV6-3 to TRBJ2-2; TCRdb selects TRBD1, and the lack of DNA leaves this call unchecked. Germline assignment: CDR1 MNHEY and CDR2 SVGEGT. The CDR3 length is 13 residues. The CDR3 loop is CAVSDREAGELFF.

CDR3 amino acids: CASSPPGQGSETQYF. This chain uses TRBV18 with TRBJ2-5; the D call of TRBD1 rests on TCRdb alone, since no DNA is present to check it. In germline, CDR1 is KGHSH, CDR2 LQKENI. The CDR3 contains 15 residues.

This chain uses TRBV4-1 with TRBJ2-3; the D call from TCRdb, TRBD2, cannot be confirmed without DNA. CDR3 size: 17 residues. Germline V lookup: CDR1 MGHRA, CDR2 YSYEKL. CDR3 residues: CASSQEILAGGQDTQYF.

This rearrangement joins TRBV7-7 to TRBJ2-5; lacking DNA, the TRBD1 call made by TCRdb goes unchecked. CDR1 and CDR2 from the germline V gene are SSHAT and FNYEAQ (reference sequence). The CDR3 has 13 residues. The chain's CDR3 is CASSLSRGETQYF.

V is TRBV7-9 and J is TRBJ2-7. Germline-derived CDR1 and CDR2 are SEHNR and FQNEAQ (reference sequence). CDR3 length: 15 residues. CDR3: CASSFAGVSLGEQYF. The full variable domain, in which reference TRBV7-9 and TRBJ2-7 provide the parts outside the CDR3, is DTGVSQNPRHKITKRGQNVTFRCDPISEHNRLYWYRQTLGQGPEFLTYFQNEAQLEKSRLLSDRFSAERPKGSFSTLEIQRTEQGDSAMYLCASSFAGVSLGEQYFGPGTRLTVT.

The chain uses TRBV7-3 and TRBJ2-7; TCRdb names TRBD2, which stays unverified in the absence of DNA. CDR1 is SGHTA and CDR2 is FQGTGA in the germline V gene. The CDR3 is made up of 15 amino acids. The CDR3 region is CASSLITGDSYEQYF.

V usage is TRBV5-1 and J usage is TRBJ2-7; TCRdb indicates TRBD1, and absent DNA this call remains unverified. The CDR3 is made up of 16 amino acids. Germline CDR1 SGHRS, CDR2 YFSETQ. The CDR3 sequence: CASSLFRPGSSYEQYF.

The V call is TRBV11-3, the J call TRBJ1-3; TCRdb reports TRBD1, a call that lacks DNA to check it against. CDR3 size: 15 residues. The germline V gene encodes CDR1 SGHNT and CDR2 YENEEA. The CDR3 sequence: CASSLDGTGVHTIYF.

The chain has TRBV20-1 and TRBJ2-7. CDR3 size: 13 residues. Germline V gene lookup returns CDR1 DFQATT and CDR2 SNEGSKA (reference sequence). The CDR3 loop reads CSANSFSSYEQYF.

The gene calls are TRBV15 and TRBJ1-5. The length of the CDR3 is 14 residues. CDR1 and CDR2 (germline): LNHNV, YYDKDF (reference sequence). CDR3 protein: CATSREVNNQPQHF.

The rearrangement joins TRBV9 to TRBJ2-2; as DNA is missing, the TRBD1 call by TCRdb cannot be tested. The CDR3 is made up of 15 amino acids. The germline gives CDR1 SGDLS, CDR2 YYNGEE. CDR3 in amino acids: CASSQTGGGTGELFF.

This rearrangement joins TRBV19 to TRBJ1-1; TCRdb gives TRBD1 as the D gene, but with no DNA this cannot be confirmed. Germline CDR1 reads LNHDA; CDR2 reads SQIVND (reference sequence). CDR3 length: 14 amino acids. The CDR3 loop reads CATSTGGGNTEAFF. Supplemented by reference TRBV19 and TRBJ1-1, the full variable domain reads DGGITQSPKYLFRKEGQNVTLSCEQNLNHDAMYWYRQDPGQGLRLIYYSQIVNDFQKGDIAEGYSVSREKKESFPLTVTSAQKNPTAFYLCATSTGGGNTEAFFGQGTRLTVV.

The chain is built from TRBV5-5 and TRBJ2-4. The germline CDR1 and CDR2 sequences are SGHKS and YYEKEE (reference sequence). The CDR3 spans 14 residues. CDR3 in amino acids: CASSPELAKNIQYF.

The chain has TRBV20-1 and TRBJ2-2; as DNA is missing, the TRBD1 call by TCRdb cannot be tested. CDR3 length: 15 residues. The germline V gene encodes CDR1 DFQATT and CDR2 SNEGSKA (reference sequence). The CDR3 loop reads CSASPEGWKAGELFF.

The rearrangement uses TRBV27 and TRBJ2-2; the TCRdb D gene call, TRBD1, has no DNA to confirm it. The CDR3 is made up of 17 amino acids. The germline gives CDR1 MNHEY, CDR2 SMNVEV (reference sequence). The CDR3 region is CASSPQQGASVTGELFF.

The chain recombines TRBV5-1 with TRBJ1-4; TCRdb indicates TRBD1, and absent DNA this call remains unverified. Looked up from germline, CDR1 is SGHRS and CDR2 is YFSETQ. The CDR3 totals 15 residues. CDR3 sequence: CASKEGQGANEKLFF.

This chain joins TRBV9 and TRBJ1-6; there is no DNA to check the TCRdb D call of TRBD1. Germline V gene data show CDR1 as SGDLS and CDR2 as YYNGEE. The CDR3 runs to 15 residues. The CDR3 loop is CASSVRQGYDSPLHF.

The CDR3 reads CASSPPGWDTDTQYF. V and J are TRBV7-9 and TRBJ2-3; TCRdb calls TRBD1, which cannot be checked without DNA. The V gene's germline CDR1 is SEHNR and CDR2 FQNEAQ (reference sequence). The CDR3 runs to 15 residues.